The text below deals with one T cell receptor (beta chain). This CDR3 region has 13 residues. The germline CDR1 and CDR2 sequences are SGHTA and FQGNSA. Trimming cost V 4 bases and J 2 bases, with 9 bases left between them. Sequencing was performed with immunoSEQ multiplex PCR; in TCRdb, only in-frame clones are kept and a portion is missing. The table lists about 75,000 clones, roughly 90% of them singletons. The data derive from a study of blood T cell repertoires in COVID-19. Study in general: Acute and convalescent COVID-19 samples came from the United States, Italy and Spain.

The V call is TRBV7-2, the J call TRBJ2-7; D is uncertain. Material for sequencing was peripheral blood. This receptor was taken from a woman in her forties or fifties with acute or convalescent COVID-19. The CDR3 loop is CASSSPTAYEQYF. In nucleotides, the CDR3 is TGTGCCAGCAGCTCCCCTACCGCCTACGAGCAGTACTTC.